This T cell receptor (beta chain) was documented in a study of human T cells and chemical hapten exposure (dated by TCRdb to the early 2020s). Broadly, across the study: Libraries were pooled for sequencing, and per-sample TCR yields varied mainly because of small differences in library volumes within the pool. Peripheral blood TCR repertoire changes were tracked in vivo in alopecia patients during primary and secondary sensitization to the hapten diphenylcyclopropenone (DPC). For every blood RNA sample, sequencing covered both the TCR alpha and TCR beta chains. Summary of the overall study and its limitations: Repeated subsampling changed both the strength of the expansion versus patch-test correlation and the threshold at which that correlation became significant. DPC sensitization did not change how many TCRs were above 1 in 1000 frequency, and no evidence was found of alterations in global repertoire structure.

Library preparation was by 5' RACE. These reads were obtained on an Illumina MiSeq. Library preparation attached unique molecular identifiers to individual cDNA molecules for quantitative, reproducible TCR counting. In the authors' own workflow: The median number of TCRs per sample was some 100,000, ranging from roughly 23,224 to 700,000. V, J and CDR3 annotation of the TCR reads was carried out using the Decombinator software suite. For the PS versus PT1 abundance plots, all samples were subsampled to the same number of TCRs (28,000). Expanded TCRs were defined as absent before sensitization and observed at least eight times at the 2-week time point. TCRdb applied fastp at Q25 and MiXCR to the public reads, then kept only in-frame beta chains. Rows matching on CDR3 protein sequence are summarized as one entry with the most common DNA and genes. TCRdb, not the authors, supplied the V and J calls. Recorded for this sample are about 140,000 distinct CDR3 sequences; 4.1% of them occurred a single time. Roughly 1.4% of the sample lies in the top ten.

Total RNA was isolated from unfractionated whole blood collected in Tempus Blood RNA tubes. Roughly 5 healthy volunteers served as TCR sequencing controls and were bled at day 0, 2 weeks and 6 weeks. This clonotype was observed a handful of times. Which antigen it targets is not known. Within one base of it there is no much larger clone, and no base qualities were kept. The germline V gene (reference sequence) supplies CDR1 SGHKS and CDR2 YYEKEE. V loses 0 bases of germline sequence and J loses 1 base, and the interval between the two ends is 13 bases. The CDR3 sequence holds 16 residues, the cysteine and phenylalanine included. Only the CDR3 region is kept as DNA, spanning 48 bases read in frame from base 1.

The source is a female donor in good health. This sequence uses TRBV5-5 and TRBJ1-1, and TRBD1 may be the D gene, going by 6 matching bases. The DNA sequence reads TGTGCCAGCAGCTTGGATGTCAGGGGAAGGAACACTGAAGCTTTCTTT. It translates to CASSLDVRGRNTEAFF.